This T cell receptor beta chain originates from a study of shared clonotypes between healthy human individuals. At the level of the study: Contributing individuals were two females and a few males aged 18 to 49.

V lost 0 bases to trimming and J lost 13 bases, with 11 bases between them. The CDR3 is 13 residues long. Germline-derived CDR1 and CDR2 are SGDLS and YYNGEE. Measured with immunoSEQ multiplex PCR; TCRdb has only the in-frame clones, and not every one. The sample consists of roughly 2.5 million clones, just over 90% of them appearing once. The sample holds one count of this clone. The sequence derives from a man aged 18-30 years in good health. The sequencing input was naive CD4+ T cells sorted from blood. Subset in this sample: CD45RA+ positively selected. This chain links TRBV9 with TRBJ1-6, with D perhaps TRBD1 (6 bases). The CDR3 loop reads CASSVGGGNPLHF. CDR3 coding DNA: TGTGCCAGCAGCGTAGGAGGGGGAAATCCCCTCCACTTT.